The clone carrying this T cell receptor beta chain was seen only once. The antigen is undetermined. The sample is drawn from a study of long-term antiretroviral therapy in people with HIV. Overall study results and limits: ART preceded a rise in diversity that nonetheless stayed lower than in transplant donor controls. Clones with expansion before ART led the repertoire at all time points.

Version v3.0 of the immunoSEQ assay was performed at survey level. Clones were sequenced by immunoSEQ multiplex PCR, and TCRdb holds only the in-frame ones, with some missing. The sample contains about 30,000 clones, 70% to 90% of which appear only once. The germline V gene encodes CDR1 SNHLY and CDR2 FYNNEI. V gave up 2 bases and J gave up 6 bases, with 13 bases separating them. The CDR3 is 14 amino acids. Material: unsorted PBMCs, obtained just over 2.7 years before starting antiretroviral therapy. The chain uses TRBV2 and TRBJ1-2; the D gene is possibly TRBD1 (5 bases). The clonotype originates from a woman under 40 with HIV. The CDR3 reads CASSESGEANGYTF. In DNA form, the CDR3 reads TGTGCCAGCAGTGAATCGGGGGAGGCGAATGGCTACACCTTC.